The clone carrying this TCR beta chain has only a few counts. What it binds is unknown. From germline, CDR1 is SEHNR and CDR2 FQNEAQ (reference sequence). This CDR3 comprises 15 residues. V lost 1 base and J lost 9; bases outside the gene matches: 8. The method was immunoSEQ multiplex PCR; TCRdb's version includes in-frame clones alone and lacks a portion of them. The table shows over 100,000 clones, with roughly 80% occurring only once. Mismatch repair deficiency was confirmed in all patients, by PCR or immunohistochemistry. TCRs were sequenced from a few patients responding to pembrolizumab. The sample originates from a study of PD-1 blockade in mismatch repair-deficient tumors. Study as a whole: Patients had approximately 11 mismatch repair-deficient cancer types and were previously treated and progressing. The study, taken as a whole, reports: Tumor-resident clones, often absent from pretreatment blood, expanded after pembrolizumab and then contracted.

The genes are TRBV7-9 and TRBJ2-7, with 11 nucleotides matching TRBD2. The sample here was peripheral blood, taken 60 weeks after starting pembrolizumab. This receptor was obtained from an adult with mismatch repair-deficient cancer. CDR3 sequence reads: CASSLVGLAVSVQYF. CDR3 nucleotides: TGTGCCAGCAGCTTAGTGGGACTAGCGGTCTCAGTGCAGTACTTC. The full variable domain, with the rest looked up from reference TRBV7-9 and TRBJ2-7, is DTGVSQNPRHKITKRGQNVTFRCDPISEHNRLYWYRQTLGQGPEFLTYFQNEAQLEKSRLLSDRFSAERPKGSFSTLEIQRTEQGDSAMYLCASSLVGLAVSVQYFGPGTRLTVT.